The rows below give T cell receptor beta chains drawn from one sample of a study of T-cell reconstitution after alpha-beta-depleted transplantation in children. TCRdb used MiXCR to reprocess the PCR reads, holding one entry per CDR3 protein. The data hold about 510,000 distinct CDR3 sequences, with 9.5% to 12% observed a single time. The sequencing used PBMCs, mostly from graft donor cells, collected 180 days after TCRalphabeta/CD19-depleted stem cell transplant. The receptors shown here come from a female patient aged 2-10 years who had a stem cell transplant for aplastic anemia, so the T cells may come from the graft donor. The conserved cysteine and the conserved F or W are not part of the CDR3 here.

v_call	j_call	cdr3_length	cdr3_aa
TRBV3-1	TRBJ1-5	11	ASSQNRNQPQH
TRBV29-1	TRBJ2-1	10	SVPDRYNEQF
TRBV7-9	TRBJ1-5	11	ASSARQYQPQH
TRBV27	TRBJ2-5	14	ASSLPSLGPQETQY
TRBV19	TRBJ2-5	14	ASSRSGTVVRETQY
TRBV7-8	TRBJ2-6	17	ASSSRTSGSETGANVLT
TRBV21-1	TRBJ2-7	10	ASSAAIYEQY
TRBV6-5	TRBJ2-7	13	ASSYLGQGSYEQY
TRBV7-2	TRBJ1-4	13	ASSWEWAGPEKLF
TRBV7-2	TRBJ2-3	12	ASSSLVRSDTQY
TRBV11-2	TRBJ2-1	17	ASSLVGGLAGAPGNEQF
TRBV11-2	TRBJ2-1	16	ASSLMGVGRFTYNEQF
TRBV28	TRBJ1-4	9	ASSFQGKLF
TRBV19	TRBJ1-5	11	ASTPQGRQPQH
TRBV5-1	TRBJ1-4	12	ASSLASANEKLF
TRBV6-5	TRBJ2-3	16	ASSYSGLAGLRTDTQY
TRBV19	TRBJ2-1	15	ASSSPNLAGGNNEQF
TRBV7-2	TRBJ1-2	13	ASSKDREANYGYT
TRBV7-8	TRBJ2-7	17	ASSLGRGPSDISVYEQY
TRBV7-2	TRBJ2-5	9	ASSLEKTQY
TRBV24-1	TRBJ2-2	12	ATSRREPTGELF
TRBV20-1	TRBJ2-5	14	SARVVGRSTQETQY
TRBV11-2	TRBJ2-3	16	ASSWTGVSPWETDTQY
TRBV7-6	TRBJ2-5	13	ASSLGQSERETQY
TRBV29-1	TRBJ2-6	14	SGTPLRGSGANVLT
TRBV3-1	TRBJ1-1	12	ASSQRGSSLRAF
TRBV9	TRBJ2-1	14	ASSVGSSGRVLEQF
TRBV7-2	TRBJ2-1	13	ASSPSGLAGNEQF
TRBV20-1	TRBJ2-3	11	SASTTREDTQY
TRBV4-3	TRBJ2-5	14	ASSQDPASGRETQY
TRBV12-3/TRBV12-4	TRBJ2-2	12	AITMLPNTGELF
TRBV5-1	TRBJ2-2	13	ASSLSALDTGELF
TRBV11-2	TRBJ2-1	16	ASSSRGYDSSSYNEQF
TRBV20-1	TRBJ2-1	11	SASKGLEGEQF
TRBV6-5	TRBJ2-3	10	ASSLIRDTQY
TRBV29-1	TRBJ1-1	9	SVDGFAEAF
TRBV20-1	TRBJ2-3	11	SATGLWADTQY
TRBV12-3/TRBV12-4	TRBJ2-3	15	ASSFEGSGRRAGPQY
TRBV5-1	TRBJ2-1	12	ASSFQREFNEQF
TRBV7-7	TRBJ2-1	7	ASSPAQF
TRBV28	TRBJ2-1	12	ASTGDETYNEQF
TRBV7-2	TRBJ1-5	14	ASSLVGTGLYQPQH
TRBV11-2	TRBJ2-1	14	ASSFDSRGGVNEQF
TRBV10-3	TRBJ2-3	14	AISSPAGGGTDTQY
TRBV20-1	TRBJ2-1	15	SASLAWTGLLYNEQF
TRBV12-3/TRBV12-4	TRBJ2-7	10	ASRPNSYEQY
TRBV12-3/TRBV12-4	TRBJ1-2	10	ASRETVYGYT
TRBV29-1	TRBJ2-7	12	SVWTSETHYEQY
TRBV20-1	TRBJ1-6	12	SARGSGGPSPLH
TRBV7-2	TRBJ2-7	12	ASSFKDRSTEQY
TRBV20-1	TRBJ1-6	14	SARGPASSYNSPLH